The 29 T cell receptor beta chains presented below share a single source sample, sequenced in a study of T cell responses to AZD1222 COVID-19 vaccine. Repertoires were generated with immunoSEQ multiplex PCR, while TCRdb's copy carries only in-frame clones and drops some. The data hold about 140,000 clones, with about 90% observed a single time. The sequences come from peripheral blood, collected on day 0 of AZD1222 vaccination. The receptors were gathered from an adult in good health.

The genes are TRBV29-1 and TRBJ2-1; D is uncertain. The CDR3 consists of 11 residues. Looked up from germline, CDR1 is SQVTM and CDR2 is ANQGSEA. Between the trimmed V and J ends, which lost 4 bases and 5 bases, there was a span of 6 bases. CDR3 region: CSVVRNNEQFF. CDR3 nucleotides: TGCAGCGTTGTACGAAACAATGAGCAGTTCTTC.

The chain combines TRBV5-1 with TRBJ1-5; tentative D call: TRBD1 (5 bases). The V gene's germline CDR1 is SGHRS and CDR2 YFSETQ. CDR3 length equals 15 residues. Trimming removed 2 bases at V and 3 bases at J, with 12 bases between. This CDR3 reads CASSFDGHTNQPQHF. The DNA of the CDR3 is TGCGCCAGCAGCTTCGATGGACATACCAATCAGCCCCAGCATTTT.

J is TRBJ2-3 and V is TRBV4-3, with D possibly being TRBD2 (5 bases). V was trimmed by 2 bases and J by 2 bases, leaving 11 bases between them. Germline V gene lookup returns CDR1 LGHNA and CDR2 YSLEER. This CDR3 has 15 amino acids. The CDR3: CASSQPAGDTDTQYF. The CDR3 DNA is TGCGCCAGCAGCCAACCCGCGGGTGACACAGATACGCAGTATTTT.

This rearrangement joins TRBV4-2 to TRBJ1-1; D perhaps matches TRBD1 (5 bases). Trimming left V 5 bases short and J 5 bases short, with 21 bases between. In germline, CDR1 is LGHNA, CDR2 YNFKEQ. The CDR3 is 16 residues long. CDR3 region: CASSSSLTRAGTEAFF. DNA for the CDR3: TGTGCCAGCAGCTCCTCCTTAACACGGGCAGGGACTGAAGCTTTCTTT.

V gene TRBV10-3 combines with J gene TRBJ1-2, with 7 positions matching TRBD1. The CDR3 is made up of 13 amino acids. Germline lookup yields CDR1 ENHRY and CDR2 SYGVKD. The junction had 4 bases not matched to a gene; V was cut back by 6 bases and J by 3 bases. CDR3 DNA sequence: TGTGCCATCAGACAGGGGCCCGACTATGGCTACACCTTC. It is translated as CAIRQGPDYGYTF.

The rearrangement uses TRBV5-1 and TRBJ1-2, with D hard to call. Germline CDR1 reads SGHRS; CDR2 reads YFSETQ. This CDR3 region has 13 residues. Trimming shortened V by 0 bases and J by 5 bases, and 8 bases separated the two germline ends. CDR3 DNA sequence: TGCGCCAGCAGCTTGGCGAGGGAGTATGGCTACACCTTC. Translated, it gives CASSLAREYGYTF.

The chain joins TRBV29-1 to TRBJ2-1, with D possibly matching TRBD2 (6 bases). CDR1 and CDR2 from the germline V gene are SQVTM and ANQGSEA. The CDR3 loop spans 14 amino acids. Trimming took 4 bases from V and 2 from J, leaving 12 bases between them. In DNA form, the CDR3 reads TGCAGCGTTGTGGGGGGAGCGGCCTACAATGAGCAGTTCTTC. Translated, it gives CSVVGGAAYNEQFF.

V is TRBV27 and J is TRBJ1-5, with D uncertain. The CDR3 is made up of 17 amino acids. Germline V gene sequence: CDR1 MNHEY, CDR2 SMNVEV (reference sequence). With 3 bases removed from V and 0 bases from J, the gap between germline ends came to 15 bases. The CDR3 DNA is TGTGCCAGCAGTTTGTCCCCATCTCTAAGTAGCAATCAGCCCCAGCATTTT. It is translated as CASSLSPSLSSNQPQHF.

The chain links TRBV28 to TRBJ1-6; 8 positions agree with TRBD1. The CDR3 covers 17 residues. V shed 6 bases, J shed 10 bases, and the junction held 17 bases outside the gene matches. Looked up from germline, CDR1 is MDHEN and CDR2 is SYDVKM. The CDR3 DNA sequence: TGTGCCAGCAGGACGAGCGACAGGGGTCAACAATACTCACCCCTCCACTTT. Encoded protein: CASRTSDRGQQYSPLHF.

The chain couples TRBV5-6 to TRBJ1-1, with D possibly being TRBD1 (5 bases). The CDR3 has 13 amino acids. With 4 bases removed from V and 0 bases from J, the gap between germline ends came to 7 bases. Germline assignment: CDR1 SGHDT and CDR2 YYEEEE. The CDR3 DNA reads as TGTGCCAGCAGCACGACAGTGAACACTGAAGCTTTCTTT. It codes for CASSTTVNTEAFF.

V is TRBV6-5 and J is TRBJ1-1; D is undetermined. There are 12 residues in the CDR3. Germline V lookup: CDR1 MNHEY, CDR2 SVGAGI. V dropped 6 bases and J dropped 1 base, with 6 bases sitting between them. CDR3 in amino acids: CASSHPNTEAFF. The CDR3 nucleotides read TGTGCCAGCAGCCACCCGAACACTGAAGCTTTCTTT.

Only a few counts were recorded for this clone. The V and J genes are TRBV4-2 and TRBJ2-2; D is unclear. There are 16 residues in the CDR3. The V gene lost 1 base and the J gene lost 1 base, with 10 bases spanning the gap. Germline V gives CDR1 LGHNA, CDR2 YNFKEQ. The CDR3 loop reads CASSQGPTGNTGELFF. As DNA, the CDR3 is TGTGCCAGCAGCCAAGGTCCCACGGGGAACACCGGGGAGCTGTTTTTT.

The CDR3 DNA reads TGTGCCGGAATTTCGGGACAGCCCTACAATGAGCAGTTCTTC. The encoded protein is CAGISGQPYNEQFF. The genes are TRBV30 and TRBJ2-1, with 7 positions matching TRBD1. From germline, CDR1 is GTSNPN and CDR2 SVGIG (reference sequence). V was clipped by 8 bases and J by 2 bases; unmatched bases: 9. The CDR3 covers 14 residues.

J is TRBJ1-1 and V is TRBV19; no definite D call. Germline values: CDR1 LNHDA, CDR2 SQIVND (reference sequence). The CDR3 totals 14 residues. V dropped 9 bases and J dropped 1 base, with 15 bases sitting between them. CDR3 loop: CASKPGVGNTEAFF. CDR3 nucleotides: TGTGCCAGCAAACCCGGGGTGGGGAACACTGAAGCTTTCTTT.

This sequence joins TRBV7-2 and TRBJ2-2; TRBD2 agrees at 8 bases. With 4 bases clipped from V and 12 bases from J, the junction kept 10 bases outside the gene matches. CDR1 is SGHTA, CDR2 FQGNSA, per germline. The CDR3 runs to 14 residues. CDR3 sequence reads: CASSSYSGNKKLFF. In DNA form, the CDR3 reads TGTGCCAGCAGCTCCTATAGCGGGAATAAAAAGCTGTTTTTT.

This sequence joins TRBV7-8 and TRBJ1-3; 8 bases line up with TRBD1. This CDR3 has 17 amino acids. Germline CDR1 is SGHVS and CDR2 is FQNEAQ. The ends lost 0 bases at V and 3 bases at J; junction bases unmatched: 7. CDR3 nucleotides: TGTGCCAGCAGCTTAGCCCTGACAGGGGTGGGTGGAAACACCATATATTTT. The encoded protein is CASSLALTGVGGNTIYF.

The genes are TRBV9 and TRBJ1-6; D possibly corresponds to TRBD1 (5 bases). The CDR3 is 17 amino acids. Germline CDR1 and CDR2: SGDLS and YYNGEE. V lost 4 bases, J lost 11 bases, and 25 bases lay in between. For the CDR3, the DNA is TGTGCCAGCAGCCCCAATAAGGGTCCAGGGCTCATGGCACCCCTCCACTTT. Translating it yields CASSPNKGPGLMAPLHF.

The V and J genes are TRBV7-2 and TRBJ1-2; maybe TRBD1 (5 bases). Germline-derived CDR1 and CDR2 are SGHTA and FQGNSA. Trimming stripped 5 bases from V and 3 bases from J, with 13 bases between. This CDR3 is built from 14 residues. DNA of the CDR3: TGTGCCAGCAGCCCCGGGGCCCTAGACTATGGCTACACCTTC. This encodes CASSPGALDYGYTF.

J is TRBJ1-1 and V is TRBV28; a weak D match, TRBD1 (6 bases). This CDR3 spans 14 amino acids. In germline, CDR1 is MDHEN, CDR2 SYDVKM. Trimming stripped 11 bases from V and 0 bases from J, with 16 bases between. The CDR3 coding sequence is TGTGCCGGAACAAAGGACAGCATGAACACTGAAGCTTTCTTT. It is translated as CAGTKDSMNTEAFF.

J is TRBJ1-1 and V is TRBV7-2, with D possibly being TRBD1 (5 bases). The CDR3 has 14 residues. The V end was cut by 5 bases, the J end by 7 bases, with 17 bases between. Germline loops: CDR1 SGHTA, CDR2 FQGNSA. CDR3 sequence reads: CASSPREGLGEAFF. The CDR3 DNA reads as TGTGCCAGCAGCCCTCGTGAGGGGCTGGGTGAAGCTTTCTTT.

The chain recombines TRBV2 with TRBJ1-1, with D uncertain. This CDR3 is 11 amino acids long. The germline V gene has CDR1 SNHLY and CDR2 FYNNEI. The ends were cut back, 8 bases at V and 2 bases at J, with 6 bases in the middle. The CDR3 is CASGSNTEAFF. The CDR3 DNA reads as TGTGCCAGCGGGAGTAACACTGAAGCTTTCTTT. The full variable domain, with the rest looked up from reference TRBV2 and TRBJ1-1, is EPEVTQTPSHQVTQMGQEVILRCVPISNHLYFYWYRQILGQKVEFLVSFYNNEISEKSEIFDDQFSVERPDGSNFTLKIRSTKLEDSAMYFCASGSNTEAFFGQGTRLTVV.

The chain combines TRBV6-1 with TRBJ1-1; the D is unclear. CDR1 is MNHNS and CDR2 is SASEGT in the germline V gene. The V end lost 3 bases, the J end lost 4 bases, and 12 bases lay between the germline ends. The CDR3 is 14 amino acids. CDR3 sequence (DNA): TGTGCCAGCAGTGATAGAAATCCTTCCACTGAAGCTTTCTTT. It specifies CASSDRNPSTEAFF.

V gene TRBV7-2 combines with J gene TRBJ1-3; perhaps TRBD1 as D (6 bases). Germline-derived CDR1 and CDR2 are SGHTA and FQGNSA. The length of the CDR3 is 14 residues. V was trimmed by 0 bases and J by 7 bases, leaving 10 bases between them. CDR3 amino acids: CASSLAQGRNTIYF. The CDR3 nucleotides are TGTGCCAGCAGCTTAGCACAGGGTCGGAACACCATATATTTT. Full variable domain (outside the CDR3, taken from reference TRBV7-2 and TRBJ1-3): GAGVSQSPSNKVTEKGKDVELRCDPISGHTALYWYRQSLGQGLEFLIYFQGNSAPDKSGLPSDRFSAERTGGSVSTLTIQRTQQEDSAVYLCASSLAQGRNTIYFGEGSWLTVV.

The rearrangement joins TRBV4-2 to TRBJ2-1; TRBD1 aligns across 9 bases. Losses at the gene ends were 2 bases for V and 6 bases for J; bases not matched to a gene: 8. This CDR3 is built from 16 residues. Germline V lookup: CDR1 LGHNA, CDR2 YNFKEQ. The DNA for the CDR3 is TGTGCCAGCAGCCAAAATGGGGACAGGGTAAGCAATGAGCAGTTCTTC. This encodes CASSQNGDRVSNEQFF.

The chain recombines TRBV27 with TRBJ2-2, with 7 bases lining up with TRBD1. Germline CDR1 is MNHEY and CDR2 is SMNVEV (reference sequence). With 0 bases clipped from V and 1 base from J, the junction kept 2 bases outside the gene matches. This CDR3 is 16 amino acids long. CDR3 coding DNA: TGTGCCAGCAGTTTATCGAGGACAGGGAACACCGGGGAGCTGTTTTTT. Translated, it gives CASSLSRTGNTGELFF.

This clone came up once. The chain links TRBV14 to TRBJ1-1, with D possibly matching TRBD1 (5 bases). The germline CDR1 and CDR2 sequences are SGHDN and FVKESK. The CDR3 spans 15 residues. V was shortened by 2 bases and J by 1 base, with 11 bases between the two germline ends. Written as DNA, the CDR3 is TGTGCCAGCAGCCAAATAACAGGTTGGAACACTGAAGCTTTCTTT. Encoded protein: CASSQITGWNTEAFF. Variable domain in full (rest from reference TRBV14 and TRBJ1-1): EAGVTQFPSHSVIEKGQTVTLRCDPISGHDNLYWYRRVMGKEIKFLLHFVKESKQDESGMPNNRFLAERTGGTYSTLKVQPAELEDSGVYFCASSQITGWNTEAFFGQGTRLTVV.

The CDR3 DNA is TGTGCCAGCAGCTTACGAGGACGGCAACAGGGTACCTCGACTTTC. It encodes CASSLRGRQQGTSTF. The rearrangement links TRBV11-2 to TRBJ2-6; tentatively, D is TRBD1 (6 bases). Looked up from germline, CDR1 is SGHAT and CDR2 is FQNNGV. V was cut by 2 bases and J by 18 bases, with 23 bases left in between. This CDR3 is 15 amino acids long.

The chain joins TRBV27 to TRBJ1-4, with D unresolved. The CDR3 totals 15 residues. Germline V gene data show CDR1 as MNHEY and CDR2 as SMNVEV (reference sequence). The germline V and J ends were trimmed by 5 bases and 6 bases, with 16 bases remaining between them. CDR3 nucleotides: TGTGCCAGCAGTCCCCCGGCCTTGAAGGATGAAAAACTGTTTTTT. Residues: CASSPPALKDEKLFF.

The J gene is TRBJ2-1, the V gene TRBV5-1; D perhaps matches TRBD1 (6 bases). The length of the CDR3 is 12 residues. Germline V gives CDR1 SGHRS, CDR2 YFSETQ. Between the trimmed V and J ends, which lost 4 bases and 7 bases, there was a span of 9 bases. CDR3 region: CASSIQGNEQFF. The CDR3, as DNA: TGCGCCAGCAGCATACAGGGTAATGAGCAGTTCTTC.